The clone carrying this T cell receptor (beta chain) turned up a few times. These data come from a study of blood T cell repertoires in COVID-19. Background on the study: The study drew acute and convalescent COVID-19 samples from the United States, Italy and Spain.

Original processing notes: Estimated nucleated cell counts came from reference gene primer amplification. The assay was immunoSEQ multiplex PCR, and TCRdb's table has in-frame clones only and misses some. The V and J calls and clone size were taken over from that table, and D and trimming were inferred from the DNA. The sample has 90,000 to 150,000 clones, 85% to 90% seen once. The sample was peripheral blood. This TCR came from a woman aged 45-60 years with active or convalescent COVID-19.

The CDR3 nucleotides read TGCAGCGTTGCTGGGTTTAGCCCCGAAAAACTGTTTTTT. Protein: CSVAGFSPEKLFF. V and J are TRBV29-1 and TRBJ1-4; D unresolved. The CDR3 contains 13 residues. Germline-derived CDR1 and CDR2 are SQVTM and ANQGSEA. V was clipped by 4 bases and J by 8 bases, with 14 bases between them.